This T cell receptor beta chain originates from a study of cytomegalovirus exposure and HLA in healthy donors. Per germline, CDR1 MDHEN and CDR2 SYDVKM. The CDR3 runs to 13 residues. Trimming took 6 bases from V and 8 from J, leaving 16 bases between them. This clone was detected only a few times. PCR used 60 Vbeta primers and 13 Jbeta primers. TCRdb's table, derived via immunoSEQ multiplex PCR, lists solely in-frame clones and lacks some. There are 100,000 to 150,000 clones in the sample; roughly 74% occur only once, and about 3.5% lies in the top ten. This sequence joins TRBV28 and TRBJ1-1, with D tentatively TRBD1 (6 bases). This receptor was obtained from a man aged 35 to 55 in good health and CMV-seronegative. The specimen sequenced was PBMCs. The CDR3 nucleotides read TGTGCCAGCAGCCTCACCGGGACAACGGAAGCTTTCTTT. Translated: CASSLTGTTEAFF.